The 20 T cell receptor beta chains given below trace back to one sample, sequenced in a study of cytotoxic CD8 clonotypes in ibrutinib-treated CLL. Method: immunoSEQ multiplex PCR; TCRdb's copy keeps in-frame clones and lacks some. Among under 150,000 clones listed, more than 70% were seen once. The specimen comprised PBMCs, sampled after 36 months of ibrutinib treatment. These receptors all stem from a human donor with chronic lymphocytic leukemia.

The rearrangement joins TRBV6-1 to TRBJ2-4; 7 bases align to TRBD2. This CDR3 has 14 residues. Germline CDR1 reads MNHNS; CDR2 reads SASEGT. The V and J ends lost 7 bases and 10 bases, in that order; junction bases with no gene match: 13. DNA of the CDR3: TGTGCCAGCATCGACCTGAAATATAGCGGGATTCAGTACTTC. Its protein product is CASIDLKYSGIQYF.

J is TRBJ2-1 and V is TRBV7-6, with D possibly called TRBD1 or TRBD2 (5 bases each). The germline V gene has CDR1 SGHVS and CDR2 FNYEAQ. V lost 1 base and J 4 bases, leaving 8 bases between the germline ends. This CDR3 contains 14 residues. The chain's CDR3 is CASSLVWGYNEQFF. In nucleotides, the CDR3 is TGTGCCAGCAGCTTAGTTTGGGGGTACAATGAGCAGTTCTTC.

The chain links TRBV9 to TRBJ2-3; 9 bases are shared with TRBD2. The CDR3 sequence is 16 residues long. CDR1 and CDR2 from the germline V gene are SGDLS and YYNGEE. V was clipped by 0 bases and J by 4 bases; unmatched bases: 6. In DNA form, the CDR3 reads TGTGCCAGCAGCGTAGCTAGCGGGATAGGTCCAGATACGCAGTATTTT. This translates into CASSVASGIGPDTQYF.

This clone turned up a few times. The chain has TRBV21-1 and TRBJ2-5; TRBD2, the D gene given by the table, was not confirmed from the DNA. TRBV21-1 is deemed a pseudogene. CDR3 length: 16 amino acids. The CDR3 sequence: CASSKFGTSATETQYF. CDR3 nucleotide sequence: TGTGCCAGCAGCAAATTTGGGACTAGCGCGACGGAGACCCAGTACTTC.

This chain joins TRBV7-9 and TRBJ2-7, with D perhaps matching TRBD2 (6 bases). This CDR3 is 15 amino acids long. CDR1 and CDR2 (germline): SEHNR, FQNEAQ (reference sequence). Trimming stripped 5 bases from V and 1 base from J, with 15 bases between. The CDR3 spells CASSRRGLRSYEQYF. DNA for the CDR3: TGTGCCAGCAGCCGGCGGGGTCTTAGGTCCTACGAGCAGTACTTC.

This clone was observed a few times. In the same sample, other DNA sequences code for this CDR3. The chain links TRBV28 to TRBJ2-7; D is undetermined. Germline V gives CDR1 MDHEN, CDR2 SYDVKM. V was clipped by 3 bases and J by 4 bases, with 4 bases between them. The CDR3 contains 11 residues. Here the CDR3 DNA reads TGTGCCAGCAGTTTGGCATACGAGCAGTACTTC. Amino acid sequence: CASSLAYEQYF.

CDR3 DNA: TGTGCCAGCAGCAGGGACTGGTTCAATGAGCAGTTCTTC. Protein sequence: CASSRDWFNEQFF. The chain is built from TRBV7-3 and TRBJ2-1, with D possibly matching TRBD2 (6 bases). Trimming took 5 bases from V and 6 from J, leaving 11 bases between them. CDR1 and CDR2 (germline): SGHTA, FQGTGA. The CDR3 contains 13 residues.

This clone is a singleton in its sample. This chain links TRBV5-1 with TRBJ2-1; D unresolved. Trimming stripped 0 bases from V and 0 bases from J, with 10 bases between. CDR3 size: 16 residues. The germline gives CDR1 SGHRS, CDR2 YFSETQ. The CDR3 protein is CASSLEPADSYNEQFF. The CDR3 DNA sequence: TGCGCCAGCAGCTTGGAGCCAGCCGACTCCTACAATGAGCAGTTCTTC.

This chain uses TRBV5-1 with TRBJ2-7; TRBD2 matches 10 bases. V was pared by 0 bases and J by 2 bases, with 5 bases of the junction left unmatched. This CDR3 spans 16 amino acids. Germline CDR1 reads SGHRS; CDR2 reads YFSETQ. DNA for the CDR3: TGCGCCAGCAGCTTGGAACTAGCGGGAATAACCTACGAGCAGTACTTC. Protein: CASSLELAGITYEQYF. The whole variable domain, filled in from reference TRBV5-1 and TRBJ2-7, reads KAGVTQTPRYLIKTRGQQVTLSCSPISGHRSVSWYQQTPGQGLQFLFEYFSETQRNKGNFPGRFSGRQFSNSRSEMNVSTLELGDSALYLCASSLELAGITYEQYFGPGTRLTVT.

The chain links TRBV30 to TRBJ1-5; D unresolved. Per the germline V gene, CDR1 is GTSNPN and CDR2 is SVGIG (reference sequence). CDR3 length: 13 residues. Trimming stripped 1 base from V and 4 bases from J, with 8 bases between. CDR3 nucleotide sequence: TGTGCCTGGAGTGGGCGGCAGAATCAGCCCCAGCATTTT. It codes for CAWSGRQNQPQHF.

In its sample, this clone was seen once. The chain combines TRBV7-9 with TRBJ1-3; TRBD1 is a possible D gene (5 bases). V was clipped by 5 bases and J by 4 bases, with 21 bases between them. Germline-derived CDR1 and CDR2 are SEHNR and FQNEAQ (reference sequence). The CDR3 runs 17 residues. The CDR3 region has the DNA TGTGCCAGCAGCACCCGACAGTTTGGGCGGTCCGGAAACACCATATATTTT. Its translation is CASSTRQFGRSGNTIYF. Supplemented by reference TRBV7-9 and TRBJ1-3, the full variable domain reads DTGVSQNPRHKITKRGQNVTFRCDPISEHNRLYWYRQTLGQGPEFLTYFQNEAQLEKSRLLSDRFSAERPKGSFSTLEIQRTEQGDSAMYLCASSTRQFGRSGNTIYFGEGSWLTVV.

The chain carries TRBV7-9 and TRBJ2-7; D unresolved. V was shortened by 11 bases and J by 0 bases, with 5 bases between the two germline ends. Germline CDR1 reads SEHNR; CDR2 reads FQNEAQ (reference sequence). The CDR3 spans 10 residues. The CDR3 sequence is CAVGSYEQYF. Here the CDR3 DNA reads TGTGCCGTAGGCTCCTACGAGCAGTACTTC.

V usage is TRBV5-1 and J usage is TRBJ1-1, with a possible D match to TRBD1 (5 bases). Germline lookup yields CDR1 SGHRS and CDR2 YFSETQ. The ends were cut back, 0 bases at V and 4 bases at J, with 22 bases in the middle. The CDR3 has 18 amino acids. The CDR3 is CASSLVSSGPGGGTEAFF. The CDR3 DNA reads as TGCGCCAGCAGCTTGGTTTCGTCAGGTCCGGGCGGGGGCACTGAAGCTTTCTTT.

The chain recombines TRBV6-5 with TRBJ1-4; D is ambiguous. The CDR3 consists of 13 residues. Germline assignment: CDR1 MNHEY and CDR2 SVGAGI. Trimming pared 2 bases from V and 8 bases from J, leaving 9 bases between. The CDR3 protein is CASSYQEGEKLFF. In DNA, the CDR3 is TGTGCCAGCAGTTACCAGGAGGGAGAAAAACTGTTTTTT.

This clone was seen a handful of times. This chain connects TRBV2 to TRBJ1-3, with D maybe TRBD1 (5 bases). With 8 bases removed from V and 0 bases from J, the gap between germline ends came to 17 bases. The CDR3 loop spans 16 amino acids. Germline values: CDR1 SNHLY, CDR2 FYNNEI. Here the CDR3 reads CASPGEGDSSGNTIYF. In nucleotides, the CDR3 is TGTGCCAGCCCCGGGGAGGGCGACAGCTCTGGAAACACCATATATTTT.

This chain links TRBV2 with TRBJ2-1; perhaps TRBD2 as D (6 bases). The CDR3 consists of 14 residues. The germline V gene has CDR1 SNHLY and CDR2 FYNNEI. Trimming left V 7 bases short and J 6 bases short, with 16 bases between. The CDR3 DNA reads TGTGCCAGCAACCCATCCTTGGGGGGCAATGAGCAGTTCTTC. Amino acid sequence: CASNPSLGGNEQFF.

The chain uses TRBV30 and TRBJ1-5, with a possible D match to TRBD1 (5 bases). The germline gives CDR1 GTSNPN, CDR2 SVGIG (reference sequence). This CDR3 region has 13 residues. Deletions cut 2 bases from V and 6 bases from J, with 11 bases between. CDR3 DNA: TGTGCCTGGAGTACGCAGGGAGCTCAGCCCCAGCATTTT. It translates to CAWSTQGAQPQHF.

This clone was seen a single time. The genes are TRBV7-9 and TRBJ1-4; TRBD1 agrees at 8 bases. V dropped 5 bases and J dropped 7; count of bases not matched to a gene: 12. The CDR3 spans 16 residues. Germline CDR1 and CDR2: SEHNR and FQNEAQ (reference sequence). CDR3 nucleotides: TGTGCCAGCAGCGCATTACGACAGGGGCGGTTTGAAAAACTGTTTTTT. This encodes CASSALRQGRFEKLFF.

The sample holds a few counts of this clone. J is TRBJ2-3 and V is TRBV2; D is uncertain. CDR3 length: 13 amino acids. Germline V gene lookup returns CDR1 SNHLY and CDR2 FYNNEI. The ends were cut back, 4 bases at V and 4 bases at J, with 9 bases in the middle. CDR3 region: CASSVGRADTQYF. CDR3 DNA sequence: TGTGCCAGCAGTGTGGGTCGAGCAGATACGCAGTATTTT.

The chain combines TRBV27 with TRBJ2-7; tentatively, D is TRBD1 (5 bases). Germline CDR1 reads MNHEY; CDR2 reads SMNVEV (reference sequence). The CDR3 runs 13 residues. The germline V and J ends were trimmed by 3 bases and 4 bases, with 10 bases remaining between them. This CDR3 is CASSFRVGYEQYF. As DNA, the CDR3 is TGTGCCAGCAGTTTCAGGGTTGGGTACGAGCAGTACTTC.